Presented here are 25 T cell receptor beta chains from one specimen sequenced in a study of blood T cell repertoires in COVID-19. Using immunoSEQ multiplex PCR, the repertoire was profiled, and TCRdb retains in-frame clones only, with some absent. The sample contains roughly 120,000 clones, around nine tenths of which appear only once. Material for sequencing was peripheral blood. These receptors were obtained from a human donor in a cohort sampled during active COVID-19.

The gene calls are TRBV5-1 and TRBJ2-7, with 7 nucleotides matching TRBD2. Germline values: CDR1 SGHRS, CDR2 YFSETQ. The trim removed 4 bases at V and 6 bases at J, leaving 19 bases unmatched. This CDR3 region has 17 residues. CDR3 sequence (DNA): TGCGCCAGCAGCCCCGGGGGGTCGGTATGGAGGAGCCTCGAGCAGTACTTC. Translation: CASSPGGSVWRSLEQYF. The variable domain in full, completed from reference TRBV5-1 and TRBJ2-7, reads KAGVTQTPRYLIKTRGQQVTLSCSPISGHRSVSWYQQTPGQGLQFLFEYFSETQRNKGNFPGRFSGRQFSNSRSEMNVSTLELGDSALYLCASSPGGSVWRSLEQYFGPGTRLTVT.

V usage is TRBV9 and J usage is TRBJ2-7; 10 bases line up with TRBD1. The germline V gene has CDR1 SGDLS and CDR2 YYNGEE. With V trimmed by 2 bases and J by 0 bases, 8 bases remained unmatched. The CDR3 extends over 17 amino acids. The CDR3 bases are TGTGCCAGCAGCGTGTCCCGGGACAGGGGAAACTCCTACGAGCAGTACTTC. Residues: CASSVSRDRGNSYEQYF.

The chain employs TRBV18 and TRBJ2-2, with 7 positions matching TRBD1. The V and J ends lost 3 bases and 3 bases, in that order; junction bases with no gene match: 4. Germline CDR1 KGHSH, CDR2 LQKENI. CDR3 length: 15 amino acids. CDR3 residues: CASSPRQGDTGELFF. In DNA form, the CDR3 reads TGTGCCAGCTCACCCCGACAGGGCGACACCGGGGAGCTGTTTTTT.

This rearrangement joins TRBV4-3 to TRBJ2-3, with TRBD2 matching over 13 bases. The V gene end was trimmed by 1 base and the J gene end by 5 bases; junction bases not matched to a gene: 9. The V gene's germline CDR1 is LGHNA and CDR2 YSLEER. The CDR3 spans 18 residues. CDR3 in DNA: TGCGCCAGCAGCCAAGGGCCCGGGACTAGCGGGAATGGAGATACGCAGTATTTT. Encoded protein: CASSQGPGTSGNGDTQYF.

This chain uses TRBV28 with TRBJ1-2, with 9 bases aligning to TRBD1. Germline V lookup: CDR1 MDHEN, CDR2 SYDVKM. This CDR3 is 16 amino acids long. V lost 3 bases, J lost 4 bases, and 9 bases stayed unmatched. As DNA, the CDR3 is TGTGCCAGCAGTTTCGGGGGACAGGGCGGGGGCTATGGCTACACCTTC. Its translation: CASSFGGQGGGYGYTF.

The genes are TRBV4-1 and TRBJ2-1; TRBD2 matches at 7 bases. This CDR3 comprises 15 residues. The junction had 6 bases not matched to a gene; V was cut back by 2 bases and J by 5 bases. Germline V gene sequence: CDR1 MGHRA, CDR2 YSYEKL. The CDR3 here is CASSQPLAADNEQFF. In DNA, the CDR3 is TGCGCCAGCAGCCAACCTCTAGCGGCGGACAATGAGCAGTTCTTC.

The rearrangement joins TRBV28 to TRBJ2-5; D is perhaps TRBD2 (5 bases). Trimming removed 4 bases from V and 0 bases from J, with 18 bases in between. The CDR3 has 17 amino acids. Germline V gene data show CDR1 as MDHEN and CDR2 as SYDVKM. CDR3 sequence: CASSSRAGQKDQETQYF. CDR3 nucleotides: TGTGCCAGCAGTTCGCGGGCGGGCCAGAAGGACCAAGAGACCCAGTACTTC.

This chain joins TRBV7-9 and TRBJ1-5; 9 nucleotides agree with TRBD1. V gave up 3 bases and J gave up 3 bases; unmatched junction bases: 6. The CDR3 runs 16 residues. CDR1 is SEHNR, CDR2 FQNEAQ, per germline (reference sequence). The CDR3 region has the DNA TGTGCCAGCAGCTTTGGGACAGGGCTGTACAATCAGCCCCAGCATTTT. The encoded protein is CASSFGTGLYNQPQHF.

V is TRBV7-2 and J is TRBJ1-3, with TRBD1 identical over 9 bases. Trimming took 5 bases from V and 7 from J; bases not matched to a gene: 6. The CDR3 is made up of 14 amino acids. Germline loops: CDR1 SGHTA, CDR2 FQGNSA. The CDR3 coding sequence is TGTGCCAGCAGCCGGGACAGGGTGGCGAACACCATATATTTT. Encoded protein: CASSRDRVANTIYF.

The chain links TRBV7-9 to TRBJ2-1; 10 nucleotides line up with TRBD2. The ends lost 1 base at V and 4 bases at J; junction bases unmatched: 4. This CDR3 contains 16 residues. Looked up from germline, CDR1 is SEHNR and CDR2 is FQNEAQ (reference sequence). The DNA of the CDR3 is TGTGCCAGCAGCTTAGGGGGACTAGCGCCTTACAATGAGCAGTTCTTC. This codes for CASSLGGLAPYNEQFF.

The rearrangement joins TRBV2 to TRBJ1-2; D not resolved. CDR1 is SNHLY and CDR2 is FYNNEI in the germline V gene. With 5 bases removed from V and 8 bases from J, the gap between germline ends came to 12 bases. The length of the CDR3 is 12 residues. CDR3 sequence reads: CASSMTTSGYTF. For the CDR3, the DNA is TGTGCCAGCAGTATGACTACTTCGGGCTACACCTTC.

The chain employs TRBV6-6 and TRBJ1-5; 7 positions agree with TRBD1. The germline V gene has CDR1 MNHNY and CDR2 SVGAGI (reference sequence). The junction had 6 bases not matched to a gene; V was cut back by 0 bases and J by 4 bases. The CDR3 runs to 16 residues. CDR3 in amino acids: CASSYSPGTENQPQHF. In nucleotides, the CDR3 is TGTGCCAGCAGTTACTCGCCCGGGACAGAGAATCAGCCCCAGCATTTT.

Turning to this clone: The germline gene is not matched at one end of the junction; a read error may be the cause. This chain uses TRBV29-1 with TRBJ1-1, with D possibly matching TRBD1 (6 bases). Germline-derived CDR1 and CDR2 are SQVTM and ANQGSEA. This CDR3 contains 12 residues. The chain's CDR3 is CSTQGGASEDRF. The CDR3 nucleotides read TGCAGTACCCAAGGGGGGGCGAGTGAAGATCGATTT.

V is TRBV14 and J is TRBJ2-3; D not certain. Germline V CDR1 and CDR2: SGHDN, FVKESK. This CDR3 spans 11 amino acids. V was shortened by 3 bases and J by 6 bases, with 4 bases between the two germline ends. In nucleotides, the CDR3 is TGTGCCAGCAGCCATCCGGATACGCAGTATTTT. This codes for CASSHPDTQYF.

The CDR3 DNA is TGTGCCAGCAACCCGAGGACTAGCCTTCCCTACGAGCAGTACTTC. It specifies CASNPRTSLPYEQYF. The V call is TRBV2, the J call TRBJ2-7; TRBD2 matches 8 bases. Germline-derived CDR1 and CDR2 are SNHLY and FYNNEI. The CDR3 is made up of 15 amino acids. The V segment lost 7 bases and the J segment 2 bases; nucleotides outside the gene matches: 10.

This chain joins TRBV25-1 and TRBJ1-2; no firm D call. V shed 2 bases and J shed 3 bases, with 7 bases lying between them. Germline values: CDR1 MGHDK, CDR2 SYGVNS. The CDR3 contains 13 residues. CDR3 nucleotides: TGTGCCAGCAGTGAAGCGGAACACTATGGCTACACCTTC. Its translation is CASSEAEHYGYTF.

This chain joins TRBV6-5 and TRBJ2-3; a weak D match, TRBD2 (5 bases). V was pared by 6 bases and J by 2 bases, with 15 bases between. Germline V gene lookup returns CDR1 MNHEY and CDR2 SVGAGI. The length of the CDR3 is 15 residues. The CDR3, as DNA: TGTGCCAGCAGGCCCGGACTGGATTTCACAGATACGCAGTATTTT. Protein sequence: CASRPGLDFTDTQYF.

This clone appeared once. The rearrangement uses TRBV5-1 and TRBJ1-3, with 7 bases that match TRBD1. Looked up from germline, CDR1 is SGHRS and CDR2 is YFSETQ. The CDR3 runs to 15 residues. Trimming at V came to 5 bases and at J to 3 bases, leaving 8 bases not matched to a gene. The DNA for the CDR3 is TGCGCCAGCAGGACAGGGCGCGATATTGGAAACACCATATATTTT. Translating it yields CASRTGRDIGNTIYF.

As regards this clone: Other DNA variants within this sample encode the same CDR3. The chain has TRBV18 and TRBJ2-5; D is uncertain. The CDR3 is made up of 12 amino acids. Trimming stripped 5 bases from V and 1 base from J, with 5 bases between. In germline, CDR1 is KGHSH, CDR2 LQKENI. The CDR3 sequence: CASSGTQETQYF. The CDR3, as DNA: TGTGCCAGCTCAGGCACCCAAGAGACCCAGTACTTC.

The rearrangement joins TRBV7-2 to TRBJ2-7; a possible D gene is TRBD1 (5 bases). The ends were cut back, 5 bases at V and 3 bases at J, with 14 bases in the middle. There are 14 residues in the CDR3. Germline V CDR1 and CDR2: SGHTA, FQGNSA. The CDR3 spells CASSQGARNYEQYF. CDR3 nucleotide sequence: TGTGCCAGCAGCCAGGGCGCGAGAAACTACGAGCAGTACTTC.

V and J are TRBV7-3 and TRBJ1-2; 9 bases match TRBD1. The V gene end was trimmed by 2 bases and the J gene end by 8 bases; junction bases not matched to a gene: 0. Germline-derived CDR1 and CDR2 are SGHTA and FQGTGA. The CDR3 runs 12 residues. CDR3 in DNA: TGTGCCAGCAGCTTAGGGACAGGGGGCTACACCTTC. It specifies CASSLGTGGYTF.

This sequence joins TRBV5-6 and TRBJ1-1; perhaps TRBD1 as D (5 bases). The CDR3 consists of 13 residues. Germline V gene data show CDR1 as SGHDT and CDR2 as YYEEEE. V was shortened by 3 bases and J by 7 bases, with 13 bases between the two germline ends. The CDR3 region is CASSSGRDGEAFF. The CDR3 nucleotides are TGTGCCAGCAGCTCAGGGCGGGACGGTGAAGCTTTCTTT.

This CDR3 is CASSWRGGPRDTQYF. The CDR3 DNA follows: TGTGCCAGCTCCTGGAGGGGGGGTCCCCGGGATACGCAGTATTTT. The V gene is TRBV5-6, the J gene TRBJ2-3; possibly TRBD2 for D (7 bases). This CDR3 region has 15 residues. Trimming pared 7 bases from V and 6 bases from J, leaving 21 bases between. Germline V lookup: CDR1 SGHDT, CDR2 YYEEEE.

The chain combines TRBV5-6 with TRBJ2-5; D is possibly TRBD1 (6 bases). From germline, CDR1 is SGHDT and CDR2 YYEEEE. The CDR3 extends over 14 amino acids. Trimming cost V 0 bases and J 3 bases, with 9 bases left between them. CDR3 amino acids: CASSLGGPKETQYF. The CDR3 nucleotides are TGTGCCAGCAGCTTGGGGGGGCCTAAAGAGACCCAGTACTTC. Based on the CDR3 plus reference TRBV5-6 and TRBJ2-5, the full variable domain is DAGVTQSPTHLIKTRGQQVTLRCSPKSGHDTVSWYQQALGQGPQFIFQYYEEEERQRGNFPDRFSGHQFPNYSSELNVNALLLGDSALYLCASSLGGPKETQYFGPGTRLLVL.

This clone appeared once. The gene calls are TRBV5-1 and TRBJ2-5; the D gene is possibly TRBD2 (5 bases). The germline CDR1 and CDR2 sequences are SGHRS and YFSETQ. CDR3 length: 14 residues. V was clipped by 0 bases and J by 1 base, with 7 bases between them. CDR3 nucleotide sequence: TGCGCCAGCAGCTTGGACAGCGGCCAAGAGACCCAGTACTTC. Translated: CASSLDSGQETQYF.